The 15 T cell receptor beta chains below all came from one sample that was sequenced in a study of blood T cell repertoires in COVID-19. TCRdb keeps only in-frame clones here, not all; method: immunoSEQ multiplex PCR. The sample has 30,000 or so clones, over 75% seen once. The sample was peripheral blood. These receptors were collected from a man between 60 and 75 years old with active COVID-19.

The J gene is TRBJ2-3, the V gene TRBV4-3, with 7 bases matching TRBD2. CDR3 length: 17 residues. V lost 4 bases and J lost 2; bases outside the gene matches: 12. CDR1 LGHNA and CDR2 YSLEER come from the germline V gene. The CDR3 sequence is CASSPFGGRGITDTQYF. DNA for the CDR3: TGCGCCAGCAGCCCATTCGGGGGGAGGGGTATCACAGATACGCAGTATTTT.

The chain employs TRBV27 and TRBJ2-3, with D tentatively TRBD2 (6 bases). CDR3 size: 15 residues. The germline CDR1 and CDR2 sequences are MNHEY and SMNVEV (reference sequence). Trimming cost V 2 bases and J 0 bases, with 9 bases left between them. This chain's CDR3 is CASSLGSGSTDTQYF. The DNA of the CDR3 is TGTGCCAGCAGTTTAGGAAGCGGGAGCACAGATACGCAGTATTTT.

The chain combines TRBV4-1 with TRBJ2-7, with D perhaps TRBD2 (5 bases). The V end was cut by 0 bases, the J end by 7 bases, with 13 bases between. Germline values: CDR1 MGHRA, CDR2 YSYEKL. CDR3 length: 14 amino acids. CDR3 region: CASSQDHPPGEQYF. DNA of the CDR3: TGCGCCAGCAGCCAAGATCATCCCCCGGGGGAGCAGTACTTC.

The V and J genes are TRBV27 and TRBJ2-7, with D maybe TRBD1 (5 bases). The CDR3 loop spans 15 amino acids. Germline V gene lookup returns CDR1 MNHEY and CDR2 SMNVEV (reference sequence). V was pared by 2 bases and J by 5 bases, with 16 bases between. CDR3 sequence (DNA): TGTGCCAGCAGTTTAAGTGGGCCTACGGACAACGAGCAGTACTTC. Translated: CASSLSGPTDNEQYF.

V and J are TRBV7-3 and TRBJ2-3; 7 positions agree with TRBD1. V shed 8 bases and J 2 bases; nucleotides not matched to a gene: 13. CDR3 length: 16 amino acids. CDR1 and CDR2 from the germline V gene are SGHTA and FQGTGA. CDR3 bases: TGTGCCAGCTCCCTAGAGGGGGCCAAGACCACAGATACGCAGTATTTT. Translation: CASSLEGAKTTDTQYF.

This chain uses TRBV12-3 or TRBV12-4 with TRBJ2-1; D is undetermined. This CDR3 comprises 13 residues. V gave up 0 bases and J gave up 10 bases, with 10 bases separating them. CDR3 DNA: TGTGCCAGCAGTTTAGCGCTGGCTTGGGAGCAGTTCTTC. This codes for CASSLALAWEQFF.

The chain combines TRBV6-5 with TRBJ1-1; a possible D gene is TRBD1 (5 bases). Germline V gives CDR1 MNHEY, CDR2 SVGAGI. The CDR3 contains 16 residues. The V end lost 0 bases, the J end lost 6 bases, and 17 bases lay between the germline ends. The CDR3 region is CASSYSVRQPSPEAFF. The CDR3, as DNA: TGTGCCAGCAGTTACTCGGTTCGACAGCCGAGCCCTGAAGCTTTCTTT.

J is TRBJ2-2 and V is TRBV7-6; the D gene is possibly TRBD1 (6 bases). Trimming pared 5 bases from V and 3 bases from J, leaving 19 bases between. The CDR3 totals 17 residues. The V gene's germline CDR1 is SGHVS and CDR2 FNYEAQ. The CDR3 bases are TGTGCCAGCAGCCCTTGGACAGCCCTGGATGACACCGGGGAGCTGTTTTTT. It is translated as CASSPWTALDDTGELFF.

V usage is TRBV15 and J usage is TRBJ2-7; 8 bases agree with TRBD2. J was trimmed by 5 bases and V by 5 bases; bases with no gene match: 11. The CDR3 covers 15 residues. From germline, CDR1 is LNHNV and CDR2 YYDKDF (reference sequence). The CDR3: CATSAQREIVHEQYF. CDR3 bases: TGTGCCACCAGCGCCCAGCGGGAGATCGTTCACGAGCAGTACTTC.

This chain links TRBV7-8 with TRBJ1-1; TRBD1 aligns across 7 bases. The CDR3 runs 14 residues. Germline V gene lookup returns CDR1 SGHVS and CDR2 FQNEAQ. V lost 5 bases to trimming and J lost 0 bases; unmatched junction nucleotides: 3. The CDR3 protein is CASSPTGLNTEAFF. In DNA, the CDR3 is TGTGCCAGCAGCCCGACAGGGCTGAACACTGAAGCTTTCTTT.

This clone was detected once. The CDR3 DNA follows: TGCGCCAGCAGCCGCAGGACTAGGGGCAATCAGCCCCAGCATTTT. This encodes CASSRRTRGNQPQHF. This chain links TRBV23-1 with TRBJ1-5; no firm D call. TRBV23-1 is noted as an ORF with a role that remains uncertain. The CDR3 sequence is 15 residues long. The V end was cut by 6 bases, the J end by 2 bases, with 14 bases between.

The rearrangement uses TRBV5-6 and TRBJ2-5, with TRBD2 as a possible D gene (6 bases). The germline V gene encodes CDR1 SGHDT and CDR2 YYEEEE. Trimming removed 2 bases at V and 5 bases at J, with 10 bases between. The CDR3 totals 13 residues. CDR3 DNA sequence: TGTGCCAGCAGCTTTTGGGGGAGGGAGACCCAGTACTTC. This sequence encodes CASSFWGRETQYF.

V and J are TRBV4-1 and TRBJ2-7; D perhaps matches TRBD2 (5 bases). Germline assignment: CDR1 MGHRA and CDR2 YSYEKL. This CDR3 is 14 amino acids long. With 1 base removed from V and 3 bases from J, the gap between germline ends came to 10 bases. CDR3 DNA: TGCGCCAGCAGCCAAGCCAACGGGAACTACGAGCAGTACTTC. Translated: CASSQANGNYEQYF.

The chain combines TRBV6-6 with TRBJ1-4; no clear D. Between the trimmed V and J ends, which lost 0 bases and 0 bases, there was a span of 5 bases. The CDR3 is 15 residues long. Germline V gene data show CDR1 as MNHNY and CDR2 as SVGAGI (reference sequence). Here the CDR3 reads CASSYSGATNEKLFF. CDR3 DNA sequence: TGTGCCAGCAGTTACTCCGGAGCAACTAATGAAAAACTGTTTTTT.

The CDR3 coding sequence is TGCGCCAGCAGCCCCGACAGTATGCACACTGAAGCTTTCTTT. The encoded protein is CASSPDSMHTEAFF. This rearrangement joins TRBV5-1 to TRBJ1-1; TRBD1 might be the D (5 bases). Trimming pared 4 bases from V and 3 bases from J, leaving 13 bases between. CDR1 and CDR2 (germline): SGHRS, YFSETQ. The CDR3 length is 14 residues.